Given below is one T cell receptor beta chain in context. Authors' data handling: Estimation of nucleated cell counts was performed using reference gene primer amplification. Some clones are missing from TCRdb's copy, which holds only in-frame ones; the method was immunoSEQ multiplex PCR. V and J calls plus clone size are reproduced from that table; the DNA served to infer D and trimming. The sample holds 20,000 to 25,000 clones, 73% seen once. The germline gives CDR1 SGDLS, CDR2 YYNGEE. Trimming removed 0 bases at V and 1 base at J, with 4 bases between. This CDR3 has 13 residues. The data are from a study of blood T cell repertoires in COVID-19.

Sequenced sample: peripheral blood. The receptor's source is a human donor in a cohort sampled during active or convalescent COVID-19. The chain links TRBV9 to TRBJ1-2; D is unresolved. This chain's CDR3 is CASSVGHNYGYTF. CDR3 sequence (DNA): TGTGCCAGCAGCGTAGGACATAACTATGGCTACACCTTC. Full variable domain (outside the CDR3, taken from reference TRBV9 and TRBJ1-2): DSGVTQTPKHLITATGQRVTLRCSPRSGDLSVYWYQQSLDQGLQFLIQYYNGEERAKGNILERFSAQQFPDLHSELNLSSLELGDSALYFCASSVGHNYGYTFGSGTRLTVV.